The clone carrying this TCR beta chain came up many times. The antigen is undetermined. Unique molecular identifiers were used to barcode this TCRbeta library. Each CDR3 protein is one row after TCRdb ran MiXCR on the PCR reads. Here the sample spans some 840,000 distinct CDR3 sequences, less than 20% being singletons. This entry comes from a study of T-cell reconstitution after alpha-beta-depleted transplantation in children. Per the germline V gene, CDR1 is SGHTA and CDR2 is FQGNSA. CDR3 length equals 15 residues. Unmatched junction bases numbered 7, after V lost 2 bases and J lost 11 bases. Whole-study findings and limits: Elevated TCRbeta diversity at day 60 was traced, in some patients, to surviving recipient T cells and thymic progenitors. Several hundred rapidly expanded clones from non-depleted graft cells reportedly supplied alpha-beta T cells about two months post-transplant.

The V and J genes are TRBV7-2 and TRBJ1-6; TRBD1 aligns across 9 bases. Source: PBMCs, mostly from graft donor cells, taken 360 days after TCRalphabeta/CD19-depleted stem cell transplant. The sequence derives from a male patient under 18 who had a stem cell transplant for acute lymphoblastic leukemia, so the T cells may come from the graft donor. In DNA, the CDR3 is TGTGCCAGCAGCTTATGGACAGGGGCTGGAGCACCCCTCCACTTT. Translating gives CASSLWTGAGAPLHF.